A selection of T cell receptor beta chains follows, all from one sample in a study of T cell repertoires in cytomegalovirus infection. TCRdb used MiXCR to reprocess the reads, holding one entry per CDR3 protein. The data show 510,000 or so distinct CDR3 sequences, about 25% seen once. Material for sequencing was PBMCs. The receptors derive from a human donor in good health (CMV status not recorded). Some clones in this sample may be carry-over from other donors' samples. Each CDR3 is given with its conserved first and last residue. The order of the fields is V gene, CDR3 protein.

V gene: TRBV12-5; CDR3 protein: CASGPGALLAGGLQTQYF
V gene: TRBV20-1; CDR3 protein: CSAPTGTGGRGNTEAFF
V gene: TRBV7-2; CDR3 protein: CASSLASYTEAFF
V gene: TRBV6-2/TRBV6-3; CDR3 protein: CASSELRTEAFF
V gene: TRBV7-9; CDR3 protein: CASSTDSRGEKLFF
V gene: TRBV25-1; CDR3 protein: CASSEGGKETQYF
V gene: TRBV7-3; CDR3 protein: CASSLYPTSGSHEQFF
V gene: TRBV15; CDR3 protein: CATSRDPLAGAEKLFF
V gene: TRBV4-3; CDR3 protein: CASSQGDIDSPLHF
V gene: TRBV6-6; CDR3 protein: CASSNPTGRKSYSNQPQHF
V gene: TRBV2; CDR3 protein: CASNEGLIGAGELFF
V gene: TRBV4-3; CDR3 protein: CASSQSSASGSTDTQYF
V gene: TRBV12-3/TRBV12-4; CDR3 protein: CASSPGTSGRSRLGTDTQYF
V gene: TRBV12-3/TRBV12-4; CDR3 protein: CASSSTVFGANVLTF
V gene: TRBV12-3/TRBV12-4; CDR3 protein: CASSTNDEQFF
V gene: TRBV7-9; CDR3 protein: CASSPTRGPNEKLFF
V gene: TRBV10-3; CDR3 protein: CAISVSGLAGAGELFF
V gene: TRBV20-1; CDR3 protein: CSASAAYSNQPQHF
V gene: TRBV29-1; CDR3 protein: CSGLQGRNTEAFF
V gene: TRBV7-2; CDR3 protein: CASSLEGGGDTQYF
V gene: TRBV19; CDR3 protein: CASSKDPQGVGYGYTF
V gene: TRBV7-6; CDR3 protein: CASSSGIGFYNEQFF
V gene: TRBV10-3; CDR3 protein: CAISDGGGPNEKLFF
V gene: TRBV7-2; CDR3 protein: CASSLLGPPNTEAFF
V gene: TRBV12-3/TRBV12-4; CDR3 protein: CASSRPRGETQYF
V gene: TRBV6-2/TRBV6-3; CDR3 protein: CASSPGVAFANYGYTF
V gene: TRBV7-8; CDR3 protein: CASSPGTSGRAGETQYF
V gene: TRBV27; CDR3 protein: CASSLSRENEQYF
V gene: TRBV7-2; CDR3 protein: CASSLASGRPRETQYF
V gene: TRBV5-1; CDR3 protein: CASGSGRAAAEQFF
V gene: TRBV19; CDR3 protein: CASSIVTGRNTEAFF
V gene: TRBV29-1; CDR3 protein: CSVDYRQGGGYTF
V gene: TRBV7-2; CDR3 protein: CASSLWTSGTGGELFF
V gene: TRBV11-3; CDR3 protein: CASSFGGPTGVYGYTF
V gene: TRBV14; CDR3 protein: CASSQVDRVLEAFF
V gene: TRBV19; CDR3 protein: CASSIKAGSGTGELFF
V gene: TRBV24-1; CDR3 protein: CATGRGGGYNEQFF
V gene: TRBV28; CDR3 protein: CASSSPGRTYEQYF
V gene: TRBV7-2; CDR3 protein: CASSFAGQGSNQPQHF
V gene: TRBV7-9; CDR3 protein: CASSFTDGNQPQHF
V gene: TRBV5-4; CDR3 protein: CASSLPQNTEAFF
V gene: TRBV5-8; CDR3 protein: CASSPLGLGVGLRRRTDTQYF
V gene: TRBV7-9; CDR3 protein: CASSTSGTGYNSPLHF
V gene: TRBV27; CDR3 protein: CASSFSTGPSGRLSYNEQFF
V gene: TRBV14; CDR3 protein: CASSHQGLGNEQFF
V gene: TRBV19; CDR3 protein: CASGTSGTNEQFF